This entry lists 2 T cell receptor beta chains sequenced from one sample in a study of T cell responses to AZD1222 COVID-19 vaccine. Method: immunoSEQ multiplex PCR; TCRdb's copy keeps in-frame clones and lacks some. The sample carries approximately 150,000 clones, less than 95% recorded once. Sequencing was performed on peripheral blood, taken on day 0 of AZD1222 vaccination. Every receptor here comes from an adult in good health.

The CDR3 region is CASSLTSGTYNEQFF. Written as DNA, the CDR3 is TGTGCCAGCAGCCTAACTAGCGGGACGTACAATGAGCAGTTCTTC. J is TRBJ2-1 and V is TRBV7-9; 10 positions agree with TRBD2. The CDR3 extends over 15 amino acids. CDR1 and CDR2 (germline): SEHNR, FQNEAQ (reference sequence). The trim removed 5 bases at V and 4 bases at J, leaving 5 bases unmatched.

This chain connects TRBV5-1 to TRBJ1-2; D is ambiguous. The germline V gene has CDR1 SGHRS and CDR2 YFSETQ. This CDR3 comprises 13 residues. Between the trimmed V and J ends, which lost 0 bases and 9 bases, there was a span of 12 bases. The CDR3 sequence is CASSLDGESRYTF. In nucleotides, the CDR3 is TGCGCCAGCAGCTTGGATGGAGAGAGTCGCTACACCTTC.